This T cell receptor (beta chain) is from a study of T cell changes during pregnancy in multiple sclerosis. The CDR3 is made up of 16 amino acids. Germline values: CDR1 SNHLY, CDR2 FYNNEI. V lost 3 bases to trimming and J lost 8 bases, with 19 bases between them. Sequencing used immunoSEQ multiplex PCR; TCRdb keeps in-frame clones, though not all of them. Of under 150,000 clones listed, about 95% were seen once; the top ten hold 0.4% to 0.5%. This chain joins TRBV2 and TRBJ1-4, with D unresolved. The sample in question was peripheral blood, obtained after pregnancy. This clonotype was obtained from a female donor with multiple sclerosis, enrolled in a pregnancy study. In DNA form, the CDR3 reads TGTGCCAGCAGTGAGGAGGGCGGTAGGGCCGGGGAAAAACTGTTTTTT. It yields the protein CASSEEGGRAGEKLFF.